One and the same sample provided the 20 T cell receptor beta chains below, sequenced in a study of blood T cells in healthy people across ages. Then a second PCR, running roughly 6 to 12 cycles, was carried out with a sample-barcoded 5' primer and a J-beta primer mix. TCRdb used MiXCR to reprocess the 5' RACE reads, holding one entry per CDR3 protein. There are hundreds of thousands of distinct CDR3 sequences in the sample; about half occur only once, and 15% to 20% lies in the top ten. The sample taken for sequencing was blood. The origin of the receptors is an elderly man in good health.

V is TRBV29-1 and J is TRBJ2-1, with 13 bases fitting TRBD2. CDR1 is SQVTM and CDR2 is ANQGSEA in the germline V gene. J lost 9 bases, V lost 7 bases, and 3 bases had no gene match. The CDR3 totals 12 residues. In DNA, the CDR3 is TGCAGCGGTCGACTAGCGGGGGGTGAGCAGTTCTTC. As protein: CSGRLAGGEQFF.

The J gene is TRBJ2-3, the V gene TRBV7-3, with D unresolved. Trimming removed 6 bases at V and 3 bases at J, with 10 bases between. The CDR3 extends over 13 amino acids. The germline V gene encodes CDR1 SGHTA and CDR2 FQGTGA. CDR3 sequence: CASRWGGTDTQYF. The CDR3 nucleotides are TGTGCCAGCAGGTGGGGTGGAACAGATACGCAGTATTTT.

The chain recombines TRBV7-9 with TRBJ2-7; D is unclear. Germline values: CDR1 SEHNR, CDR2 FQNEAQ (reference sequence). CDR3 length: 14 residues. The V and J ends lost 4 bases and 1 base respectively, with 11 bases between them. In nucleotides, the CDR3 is TGTGCCAGCAGCTCGACTGAGCCATCCTACGAGCAGTACTTC. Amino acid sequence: CASSSTEPSYEQYF.

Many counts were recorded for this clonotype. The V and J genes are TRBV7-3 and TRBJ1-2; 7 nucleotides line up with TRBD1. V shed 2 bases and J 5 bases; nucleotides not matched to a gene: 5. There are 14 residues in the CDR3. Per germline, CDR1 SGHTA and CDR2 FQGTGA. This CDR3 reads CASSLDRAGYGYTF. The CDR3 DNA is TGTGCCAGCAGCTTAGACAGGGCTGGGTATGGCTACACCTTC.

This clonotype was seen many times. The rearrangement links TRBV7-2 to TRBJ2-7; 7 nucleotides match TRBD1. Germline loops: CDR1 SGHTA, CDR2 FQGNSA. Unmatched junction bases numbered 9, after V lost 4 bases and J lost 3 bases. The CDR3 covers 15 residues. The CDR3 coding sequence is TGTGCCAGCAGCTCACGCCCAGGGGGTATCTACGAGCAGTACTTC. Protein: CASSSRPGGIYEQYF.

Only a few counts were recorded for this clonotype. This chain's CDR3 is CASRFDGAYEQYF. The CDR3 DNA follows: TGTGCCAGCAGATTCGACGGCGCCTACGAGCAGTACTTC. V and J are TRBV2 and TRBJ2-7; D uncertain. The V end lost 6 bases, the J end lost 2 bases, and 11 bases lay between the germline ends. The CDR3 consists of 13 residues. Germline CDR1 and CDR2: SNHLY and FYNNEI.

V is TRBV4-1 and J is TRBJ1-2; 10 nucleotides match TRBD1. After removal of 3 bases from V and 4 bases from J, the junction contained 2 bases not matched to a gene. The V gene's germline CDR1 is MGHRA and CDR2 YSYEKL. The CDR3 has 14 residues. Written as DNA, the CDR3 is TGCGCCAGCAGCCACGGACAGGGGGTCTATGGCTACACCTTC. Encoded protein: CASSHGQGVYGYTF.

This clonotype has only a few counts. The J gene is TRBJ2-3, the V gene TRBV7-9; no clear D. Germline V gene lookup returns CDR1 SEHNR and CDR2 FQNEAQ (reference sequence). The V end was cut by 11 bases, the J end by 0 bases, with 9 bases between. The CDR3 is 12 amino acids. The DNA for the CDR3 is TGTGCCCTTGCCTCTAGCACAGATACGCAGTATTTT. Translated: CALASSTDTQYF.

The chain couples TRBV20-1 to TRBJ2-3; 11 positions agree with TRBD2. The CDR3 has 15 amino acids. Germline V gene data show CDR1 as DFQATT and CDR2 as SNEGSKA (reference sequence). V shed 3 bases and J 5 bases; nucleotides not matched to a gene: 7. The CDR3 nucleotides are TGCAGTGCTAGTTATAGCGGGAGGGCCGGAGATACGCAGTATTTT. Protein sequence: CSASYSGRAGDTQYF.

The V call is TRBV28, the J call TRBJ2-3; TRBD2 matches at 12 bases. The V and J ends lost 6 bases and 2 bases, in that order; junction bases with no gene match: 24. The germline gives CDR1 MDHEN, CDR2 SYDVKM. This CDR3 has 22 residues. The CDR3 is CASRAYSQGNGLAGHYTDTQYF. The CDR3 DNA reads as TGTGCCAGCAGGGCCTACTCCCAGGGGAACGGACTAGCGGGACACTACACAGATACGCAGTATTTT.

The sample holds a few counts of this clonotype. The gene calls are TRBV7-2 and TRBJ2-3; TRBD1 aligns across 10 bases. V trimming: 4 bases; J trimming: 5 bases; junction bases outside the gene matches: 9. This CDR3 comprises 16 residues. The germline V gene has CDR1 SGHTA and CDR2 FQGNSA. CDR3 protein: CASSSRDRGGEDTQYF. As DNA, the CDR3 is TGTGCCAGCAGCTCCCGGGACAGGGGTGGTGAAGATACGCAGTATTTT.

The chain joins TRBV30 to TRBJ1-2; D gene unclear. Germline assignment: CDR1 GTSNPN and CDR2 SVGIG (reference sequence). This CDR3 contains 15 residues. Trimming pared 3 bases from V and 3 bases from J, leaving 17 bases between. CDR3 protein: CAWSPVGQGDYGYTF. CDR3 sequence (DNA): TGTGCCTGGAGCCCAGTCGGCCAAGGCGACTATGGCTACACCTTC.

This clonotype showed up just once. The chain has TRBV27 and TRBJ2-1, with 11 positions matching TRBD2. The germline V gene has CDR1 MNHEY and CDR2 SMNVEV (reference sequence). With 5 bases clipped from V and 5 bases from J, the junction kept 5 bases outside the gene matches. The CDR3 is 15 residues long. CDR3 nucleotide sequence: TGTGCCAGCAGTCTTAGCGGGAGGGGAGACAATGAGCAGTTCTTC. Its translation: CASSLSGRGDNEQFF.

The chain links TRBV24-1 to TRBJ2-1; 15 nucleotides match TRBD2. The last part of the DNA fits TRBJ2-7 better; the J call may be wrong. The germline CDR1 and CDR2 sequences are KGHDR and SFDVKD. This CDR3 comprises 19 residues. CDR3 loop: CATSATGTSGRSSYNEQYF. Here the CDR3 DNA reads TGTGCCACCAGTGCGACTGGGACTAGCGGGAGGAGCTCCTACAATGAGCAGTACTTC.

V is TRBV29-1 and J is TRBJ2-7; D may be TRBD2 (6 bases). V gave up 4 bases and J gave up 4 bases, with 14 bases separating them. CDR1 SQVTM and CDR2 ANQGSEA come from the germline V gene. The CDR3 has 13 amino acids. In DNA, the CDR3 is TGCAGCGTTGCGGGGGAGAGGTCTTACGAGCAGTACTTC. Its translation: CSVAGERSYEQYF.

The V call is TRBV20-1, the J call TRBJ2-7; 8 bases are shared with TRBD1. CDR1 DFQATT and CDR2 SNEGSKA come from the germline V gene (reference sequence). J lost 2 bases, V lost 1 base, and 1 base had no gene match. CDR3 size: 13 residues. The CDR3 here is CSARGDRTYEQYF. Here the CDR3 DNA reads TGCAGTGCTAGAGGGGACAGGACCTACGAGCAGTACTTC.

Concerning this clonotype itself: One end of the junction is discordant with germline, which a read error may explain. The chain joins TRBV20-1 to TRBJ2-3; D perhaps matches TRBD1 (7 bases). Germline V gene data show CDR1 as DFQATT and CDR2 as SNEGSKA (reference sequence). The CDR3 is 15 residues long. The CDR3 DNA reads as TGCAGCGCTAGAGGTCCACTAGGGGGGACAGATCCGCAGTATTTT. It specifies CSARGPLGGTDPQYF.

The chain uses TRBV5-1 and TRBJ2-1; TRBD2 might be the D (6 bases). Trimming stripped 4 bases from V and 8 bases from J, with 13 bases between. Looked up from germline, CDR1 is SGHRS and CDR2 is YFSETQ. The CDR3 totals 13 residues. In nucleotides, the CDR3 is TGCGCCAGCAGCCTAGGGACTCAAGATGAGCAGTTCTTC. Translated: CASSLGTQDEQFF.

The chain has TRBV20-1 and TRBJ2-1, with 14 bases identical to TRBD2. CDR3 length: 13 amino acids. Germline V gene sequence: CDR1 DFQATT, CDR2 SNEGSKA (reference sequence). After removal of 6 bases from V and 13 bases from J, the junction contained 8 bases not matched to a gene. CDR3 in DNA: TGCAGTGCCCTGGGACTAGCGGGAGAGACCCAGTTCTTC. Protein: CSALGLAGETQFF.

CDR3 region: CANPPGHPNTEAFF. The DNA for the CDR3 is TGTGCCAATCCGCCGGGACACCCGAACACTGAAGCTTTCTTT. This chain links TRBV6-5 with TRBJ1-1; possibly TRBD1 for D (6 bases). V lost 10 bases to trimming and J lost 1 base, with 16 bases between them. Germline CDR1 and CDR2: MNHEY and SVGAGI. The CDR3 consists of 14 residues.